This T cell receptor beta chain comes out of a study of cytotoxic CD8 clonotypes in ibrutinib-treated CLL. Trimming removed 3 bases from V and 1 base from J, with 6 bases in between. There are 14 residues in the CDR3. Germline lookup yields CDR1 LNHDA and CDR2 SQIVND (reference sequence). Repertoires were generated with immunoSEQ multiplex PCR, while TCRdb's copy carries only in-frame clones and drops some. The sample has about 44,000 clones; less than 70% are singletons. This clonotype was sampled from a human donor with chronic lymphocytic leukemia. This chain connects TRBV19 to TRBJ1-4; D gene uncertain. Sequences were derived from PBMCs, sampled after 12 months of ibrutinib treatment. This CDR3 reads CASSIGRTNEKLFF. DNA for the CDR3: TGTGCCAGTAGTATTGGGAGAACTAATGAAAAACTGTTTTTT.